This T cell receptor (beta chain) is from a study of lymphopenia after photon versus proton radiotherapy. Note on this clone: Antigen specificity is unknown. At one of its ends the junction is not consistent with the germline gene, which may arise from a read error.

Using immunoSEQ multiplex PCR, the repertoire was profiled, and TCRdb retains in-frame clones only, with some absent. The sample lists 150,000 or so clones, less than 90% occurring once. Points from the study as a whole: After lymphocyte nadir, photon-treated repertoires showed oligoclonal expansion, especially CD8+ Temra. Only patients who died were analyzed for survival; proton advantage is unproven. Post-nadir TCR diversity decline inversely tracked overall survival among those who died. Relative stability marked proton patients; photon patients lost diversity and naive cells.

This specimen consisted of peripheral blood, obtained from a patient treated with photon-based radiotherapy. This clonotype originated in a man between 45 and 60 years old with gastric cancer.

CDR3 amino acids: CAISESFSNNEQFF. The CDR3 DNA sequence: TGTGCCATCAGTGAGTCGTTCTCCAACAATGAGCAGTTCTTC. The V and J genes are TRBV10-3 and TRBJ2-1; D gene unclear. CDR1 is ENHRY, CDR2 SYGVKD, per germline. This CDR3 has 14 amino acids.